Presented here are 12 T cell receptor beta chains from one specimen sequenced in a study of blood T cell repertoires in COVID-19. Data came from immunoSEQ multiplex PCR; TCRdb stores just in-frame clones and leaves some out. Of roughly 230,000 clones listed, 70% to 90% are singletons. Sequenced input: PBMCs or T cells enriched from blood (not recorded which). The receptors derive from a woman aged 50 to 60 who had been exposed to COVID-19.

This clone was recorded a few times. The CDR3 DNA follows: TGCGCCAGCAGCTTGGCCGGTGGGGCAGGGCAGCCCCAGCATTTT. Translating it yields CASSLAGGAGQPQHF. The rearrangement joins TRBV5-1 to TRBJ1-5; possibly TRBD1 for D (5 bases). The germline gives CDR1 SGHRS, CDR2 YFSETQ. There are 15 residues in the CDR3. V lost 0 bases and J 7 bases, leaving 14 bases between the germline ends.

The chain couples TRBV11-1 to TRBJ2-3, with 8 bases identical to TRBD2. The ends lost 5 bases at V and 2 bases at J; junction bases unmatched: 6. This CDR3 region has 15 residues. CDR1 and CDR2 from the germline V gene are SGHAT and FQDESV (reference sequence). The DNA for the CDR3 is TGTGCCAGCAGCCTTAGCGGGGCGTTCACAGATACGCAGTATTTT. As protein: CASSLSGAFTDTQYF.

This clone was detected a few times. The chain recombines TRBV13 with TRBJ2-1, with 10 nucleotides matching TRBD2. Germline V gene sequence: CDR1 PRHDT, CDR2 FYEKMQ (reference sequence). CDR3 size: 16 residues. V lost 3 bases, J lost 4 bases, and 6 bases stayed unmatched. CDR3 protein: CASSLVTSGEYNEQFF. DNA for the CDR3: TGTGCCAGCAGCTTGGTTACTAGCGGGGAATACAATGAGCAGTTCTTC.

This CDR3 is CASSNGLTEAFF. CDR3 nucleotides: TGTGCCAGTAGTAATGGCTTGACTGAAGCTTTCTTT. This chain connects TRBV19 to TRBJ1-1; D is undetermined. CDR1 and CDR2 from the germline V gene are LNHDA and SQIVND (reference sequence). Trimming removed 4 bases at V and 5 bases at J, with 8 bases between. The CDR3 is 12 residues long.

J is TRBJ1-6 and V is TRBV2, with 8 bases fitting TRBD1. Germline CDR1 and CDR2: SNHLY and FYNNEI. V shed 5 bases, J shed 7 bases, and the junction held 4 bases outside the gene matches. CDR3 size: 14 residues. CDR3 amino acids: CASSSRGRNSPLHF. The CDR3 region has the DNA TGTGCCAGCAGTTCCAGGGGGCGGAATTCACCCCTCCACTTT.

V and J are TRBV6-1 and TRBJ1-6; possibly TRBD1 for D (5 bases). This CDR3 contains 16 residues. The germline V and J ends were trimmed by 3 bases and 10 bases, with 19 bases remaining between them. The germline V gene has CDR1 MNHNS and CDR2 SASEGT. CDR3 sequence (DNA): TGTGCCAGCAGTGACGGGGGAGGAGTAGGCGGCTCACCCCTCCACTTT. It specifies CASSDGGGVGGSPLHF.

The genes are TRBV18 and TRBJ1-1; D perhaps matches TRBD1 (6 bases). Trimming took off 2 bases at V and 0 bases at J, with 10 bases between the two ends. This CDR3 has 15 amino acids. Germline V gene lookup returns CDR1 KGHSH and CDR2 LQKENI. This CDR3 reads CASSPGGGLNTEAFF. The CDR3 nucleotides read TGTGCCAGCTCACCAGGGGGCGGGTTGAACACTGAAGCTTTCTTT.

The rearrangement joins TRBV6-5 to TRBJ1-4, with D possibly matching TRBD1 (5 bases). V gave up 4 bases and J gave up 11 bases, with 14 bases separating them. This CDR3 contains 13 residues. Germline V gene data show CDR1 as MNHEY and CDR2 as SVGAGI. CDR3 sequence reads: CASSFQTGGKLFF. CDR3 nucleotide sequence: TGTGCCAGCAGTTTCCAGACGGGGGGGAAACTGTTTTTT.

The chain recombines TRBV19 with TRBJ2-6; D is uncertain. Trimming removed 3 bases from V and 0 bases from J, with 6 bases in between. The CDR3 length is 15 residues. The germline CDR1 and CDR2 sequences are LNHDA and SQIVND (reference sequence). CDR3 in amino acids: CASSIGGSGANVLTF. The CDR3 DNA reads as TGTGCCAGTAGTATCGGTGGCTCTGGGGCCAACGTCCTGACTTTC. The entire variable domain, with the rest obtained from reference TRBV19 and TRBJ2-6, is as follows: DGGITQSPKYLFRKEGQNVTLSCEQNLNHDAMYWYRQDPGQGLRLIYYSQIVNDFQKGDIAEGYSVSREKKESFPLTVTSAQKNPTAFYLCASSIGGSGANVLTFGAGSRLTVL.

V and J are TRBV7-2 and TRBJ1-4; possible D gene TRBD1, 6 bases. The CDR3 has 14 residues. V was clipped by 5 bases and J by 8 bases, with 15 bases between them. Germline V CDR1 and CDR2: SGHTA, FQGNSA. In nucleotides, the CDR3 is TGTGCCAGCAGCGCCGGACAGAGCTTAGAAAAACTGTTTTTT. Translating gives CASSAGQSLEKLFF.

The chain links TRBV19 to TRBJ1-2, with a tentative D call TRBD1 (5 bases). The CDR3 runs to 14 residues. Trimming left V 5 bases short and J 4 bases short, with 14 bases between. Looked up from germline, CDR1 is LNHDA and CDR2 is SQIVND (reference sequence). CDR3 region: CASSPSWGVYGYTF. The CDR3 nucleotides read TGTGCCAGTAGTCCCTCGTGGGGGGTCTATGGCTACACCTTC. Looking up the rest from reference TRBV19 and TRBJ1-2 gives the full variable domain: DGGITQSPKYLFRKEGQNVTLSCEQNLNHDAMYWYRQDPGQGLRLIYYSQIVNDFQKGDIAEGYSVSREKKESFPLTVTSAQKNPTAFYLCASSPSWGVYGYTFGSGTRLTVV.

This chain uses TRBV2 with TRBJ2-2; 8 bases are shared with TRBD1. Per germline, CDR1 SNHLY and CDR2 FYNNEI. The length of the CDR3 is 16 residues. V dropped 6 bases and J dropped 1; count of bases not matched to a gene: 7. The CDR3 DNA follows: TGTGCCAGCAGATTGGGACAGGCGGGGAACACCGGGGAGCTGTTTTTT. This codes for CASRLGQAGNTGELFF.